Included here is one T cell receptor beta chain sequence, with context. Its specificity is unknown. The V end was cut by 5 bases, the J end by 4 bases, with 15 bases between. The CDR3 contains 14 residues. Per germline, CDR1 SGHTA and CDR2 FQGNSA. The repertoire was sequenced with immunoSEQ multiplex PCR; TCRdb's copy has only in-frame clones and lacks some. The sample yields about 110,000 clones, roughly 90% seen once. The data are from a study of T cell responses to AZD1222 COVID-19 vaccine. The study, taken as a whole, reports: Females made up more of the donors, who were largely white British, and clonal diversity may have come out too low.

Specimen: peripheral blood, collected on day 0 of AZD1222 vaccination. The TCR sequence derives from an adult in good health. V is TRBV7-2 and J is TRBJ2-7; D may be TRBD1 (6 bases). The CDR3 DNA is TGTGCCAGCAGCAGGCCGGGACAACTATACGAGCAGTACTTC. This gives the protein CASSRPGQLYEQYF.